The 22 T cell receptor beta chains reported below all come from one sample, sequenced in a study of T cell repertoires in cytomegalovirus infection. Which antigens these TCRs recognize remains unknown. TCRdb re-called the reads through MiXCR, storing one row per CDR3 protein. The data show 700,000 to 900,000 distinct CDR3 sequences, approximately 32% seen once. Specimen: cultured CD8+ T cells from PBMCs, collected from culture after CMV antigen stimulation. Receptors were obtained from a human donor in good health (CMV status not recorded). Some clones in this sample may be carry-over from other donors' samples.

The chain couples TRBV28 to TRBJ2-7; D is unclear. This CDR3 has 13 residues. Germline V gene sequence: CDR1 MDHEN, CDR2 SYDVKM. V was clipped by 6 bases and J by 2 bases, with 11 bases between them. The DNA of the CDR3 is TGTGCCAGCAGGCCAGTAAATGCCTACGAGCAGTACGTC. It yields the protein CASRPVNAYEQYV.

This chain joins TRBV4-1 and TRBJ2-3; 10 bases are shared with TRBD2. With 3 bases clipped from V and 5 bases from J, the junction kept 5 bases outside the gene matches. The CDR3 extends over 15 amino acids. Germline CDR1 reads MGHRA; CDR2 reads YSYEKL. DNA of the CDR3: TGCGCCAGCAGCCAGAGCGGGGGGGCAGTAGATACGCAGTATTTT. Encoded protein: CASSQSGGAVDTQYF.

A few counts support this clonotype. This CDR3 is CASSPSRLEAFF. In DNA, the CDR3 is TGTGCCAGCAGCCCTTCCAGATTGGAAGCTTTCTTT. The genes are TRBV12-3 or TRBV12-4 and TRBJ1-1; no definite D call. V gave up 6 bases and J gave up 8 bases, with 13 bases separating them. The CDR3 sequence is 12 residues long.

This sequence joins TRBV12-3 or TRBV12-4 and TRBJ1-2; TRBD1 agrees at 10 bases. V dropped 1 base and J dropped 6; count of bases not matched to a gene: 8. The CDR3 has 16 residues. This CDR3 is CASSLGETGGPNGYTF. The CDR3 DNA follows: TGTGCCAGCAGTTTAGGAGAGACAGGGGGCCCTAATGGCTACACCTTC.

The V and J genes are TRBV20-1 and TRBJ2-2; a possible D gene is TRBD2 (5 bases). CDR3 length: 14 residues. Germline V lookup: CDR1 DFQATT, CDR2 SNEGSKA (reference sequence). Deletions cut 3 bases from V and 5 bases from J, with 13 bases between. This CDR3 is CSARLTSGTGELFF. CDR3 nucleotides: TGCAGTGCTAGGCTGACCTCGGGGACCGGGGAGCTGTTTTTT.

This clonotype was seen more than once but under ten times. This chain uses TRBV9 with TRBJ2-5; TRBD2 matches 9 bases. The V segment lost 4 bases and the J segment 5 bases; nucleotides outside the gene matches: 12. Germline CDR1 is SGDLS and CDR2 is YYNGEE. The CDR3 has 16 amino acids. The CDR3 loop is CASSTRRGGASETQYF. CDR3 nucleotide sequence: TGTGCCAGCAGCACACGACGCGGGGGGGCGAGCGAGACCCAGTACTTC.

This clonotype was seen only a few times. V usage is TRBV6-1 and J usage is TRBJ2-1; no reliable D call. CDR3 length equals 14 residues. The V gene's germline CDR1 is MNHNS and CDR2 SASEGT. Trimming took off 6 bases at V and 7 bases at J, with 16 bases between the two ends. This CDR3 is CASRAHGEWNEQFF. As DNA, the CDR3 is TGTGCCAGCAGGGCCCACGGAGAGTGGAATGAGCAGTTCTTC.

This clonotype was seen more than once but under ten times. The CDR3 sequence: CASSFGHLNTGELFF. DNA of the CDR3: TGTGCCAGCAGTTTTGGACATCTGAACACCGGGGAGCTGTTTTTT. The rearrangement links TRBV6-8 to TRBJ2-2, with TRBD1 as a possible D gene (5 bases). V dropped 4 bases and J dropped 1 base, with 10 bases sitting between them. The CDR3 loop spans 15 amino acids. From germline, CDR1 is MNHGY and CDR2 SAAAGT.

The V gene is TRBV6-5, the J gene TRBJ2-1, with D tentatively TRBD2 (5 bases). Trimming took off 5 bases at V and 8 bases at J, with 19 bases between the two ends. The length of the CDR3 is 15 residues. Looked up from germline, CDR1 is MNHEY and CDR2 is SVGAGI. The CDR3 nucleotides read TGTGCCAGCAGTACCCACGAGGGCCCGGCTTATGAGCAGTTCTTC. It yields the protein CASSTHEGPAYEQFF.

This chain joins TRBV27 and TRBJ1-4; TRBD1 is a possible D gene (5 bases). The CDR3 is 15 residues long. V lost 3 bases to trimming and J lost 3 bases, with 11 bases between them. Germline V gene sequence: CDR1 MNHEY, CDR2 SMNVEV (reference sequence). CDR3 region: CASSFGAAANEKLFF. The CDR3 DNA reads as TGTGCCAGCAGTTTTGGGGCAGCGGCTAATGAAAAACTGTTTTTT.

This CDR3 reads CASSTLAGEISSYNEQFF. In DNA form, the CDR3 reads TGTGCCAGCAGCACTCTAGCGGGGGAGATCTCCTCCTACAATGAGCAGTTCTTC. This sequence joins TRBV7-6 and TRBJ2-1; 10 nucleotides match TRBD2. The CDR3 loop spans 18 amino acids. V was pared by 5 bases and J by 0 bases, with 10 bases of the junction left unmatched. Germline V CDR1 and CDR2: SGHVS, FNYEAQ.

The V call is TRBV19, the J call TRBJ1-2; D call uncertain. Deletions cut 5 bases from V and 4 bases from J, with 11 bases between. This CDR3 contains 13 residues. Per the germline V gene, CDR1 is LNHDA and CDR2 is SQIVND (reference sequence). CDR3 in amino acids: CASSSRAIYGYTF. The CDR3, as DNA: TGTGCCAGTAGTTCCCGAGCTATCTATGGCTACACCTTC.

V and J are TRBV6-6 and TRBJ2-2; no reliable D call. V gave up 0 bases and J gave up 8 bases, with 10 bases separating them. The CDR3 has 14 residues. The germline V gene encodes CDR1 MNHNY and CDR2 SVGAGI (reference sequence). This CDR3 reads CASSYSNFLGELFF. The DNA of the CDR3 is TGTGCCAGCAGTTACTCGAACTTCCTAGGGGAGCTGTTTTTT.

The chain joins TRBV7-9 to TRBJ2-1; D uncertain. Germline-derived CDR1 and CDR2 are SEHNR and FQNEAQ (reference sequence). The CDR3 length is 12 residues. The V gene lost 5 bases and the J gene lost 5 bases, with 7 bases spanning the gap. This CDR3 is CASSVAHNEQFF. The CDR3 DNA sequence: TGTGCCAGCAGCGTTGCTCACAATGAGCAGTTCTTC.

In this sample, this clonotype turned up a few times. The chain links TRBV6-6 to TRBJ1-5; D not certain. From germline, CDR1 is MNHNY and CDR2 SVGAGI (reference sequence). The CDR3 has 15 residues. The V end lost 5 bases, the J end lost 0 bases, and 11 bases lay between the germline ends. In DNA form, the CDR3 reads TGTGCCAGCAGTGATGTGGGGTATAGCAATCAGCCCCAGCATTTT. Its translation is CASSDVGYSNQPQHF.

In its sample, this clonotype was seen a few times. V gene TRBV6-1 combines with J gene TRBJ2-3, with D unresolved. The CDR3 is made up of 14 amino acids. Germline values: CDR1 MNHNS, CDR2 SASEGT. V lost 4 bases and J lost 2, with 10 bases in between. CDR3 coding DNA: TGTGCCAGCAGTGTCTTACAGCACACAGATACGCAGTATTTT. Amino acid sequence: CASSVLQHTDTQYF.

The rearrangement uses TRBV20-1 and TRBJ2-7; D gene unclear. The V gene lost 1 base and the J gene lost 5 bases, with 15 bases spanning the gap. Germline V gives CDR1 DFQATT, CDR2 SNEGSKA (reference sequence). The CDR3 sequence is 14 residues long. CDR3 DNA: TGCAGTGCTAGAGCAAAGGTCAGCACCCACGAGCAGTACTTC. Its translation is CSARAKVSTHEQYF.

This clonotype was counted ten times or more. The rearrangement links TRBV12-3 or TRBV12-4 to TRBJ1-1, with D maybe TRBD1 (5 bases). CDR3 length equals 15 residues. The V end was cut by 3 bases, the J end by 4 bases, with 15 bases between. Here the CDR3 reads CASSLGTGLGTEAFF. The CDR3 bases are TGTGCCAGCAGTTTGGGGACGGGTCTTGGCACTGAAGCTTTCTTT.

This clonotype appeared a few times. The CDR3 coding sequence is TGTGCCAGCAGGCCGACAGGGAACACCGGGGAGCTGTTTTTT. Encoded protein: CASRPTGNTGELFF. This sequence joins TRBV5-5 and TRBJ2-2; TRBD1 might be the D (6 bases). This CDR3 is 14 amino acids long. Germline assignment: CDR1 SGHKS and CDR2 YYEKEE (reference sequence). Deletions cut 5 bases from V and 1 base from J, with 9 bases between.

V and J are TRBV28 and TRBJ2-3; D not certain. The CDR3 runs 13 residues. Germline lookup yields CDR1 MDHEN and CDR2 SYDVKM. The V gene lost 0 bases and the J gene lost 5 bases, with 6 bases spanning the gap. In nucleotides, the CDR3 is TGTGCCAGCAGTTTATGGTTCGAAGATACGCAGTATTTT. Protein product: CASSLWFEDTQYF.

This clonotype was seen more than once but under ten times. This chain links TRBV28 with TRBJ1-1, with 9 positions matching TRBD1. The germline CDR1 and CDR2 sequences are MDHEN and SYDVKM. The length of the CDR3 is 15 residues. The V and J ends lost 3 bases and 1 base, in that order; junction bases with no gene match: 3. CDR3 loop: CASSFGQGRNTEAFF. CDR3 sequence (DNA): TGTGCCAGCAGTTTCGGACAGGGGAGGAACACTGAAGCTTTCTTT.

This clonotype was recorded at least ten times. The CDR3 region has the DNA TGCGCCAGCAGCTGGGCGGGGTATAGCAATCAGCCCCAGCATTTT. It encodes CASSWAGYSNQPQHF. The chain carries TRBV4-1 and TRBJ1-5; D is ambiguous. V was clipped by 5 bases and J by 0 bases, with 11 bases between them. Germline CDR1 reads MGHRA; CDR2 reads YSYEKL. The CDR3 spans 15 residues.